This entry lists 15 T cell receptor beta chains sequenced from one sample in a study of memory CD4+ T cells and cytomegalovirus serostatus. Single viable CD3+CD4+CD8-CD45RO+ cells were sorted as the memory CD4+ T cells. Profiling relied on immunoSEQ multiplex PCR, and the TCRdb table lists in-frame clones only, not all of them. The sample yields 45,000 to 55,000 clones, around three quarters seen once. The sequenced sample was memory CD4+ T cells from blood. Source of these receptors: an adult in good health and CMV-seronegative.

This chain links TRBV25-1 with TRBJ2-7; D is perhaps TRBD1 (6 bases). Trimming removed 2 bases from V and 7 bases from J, with 18 bases in between. This CDR3 comprises 15 residues. Germline CDR1 is MGHDK and CDR2 is SYGVNS. The CDR3 region is CASSEGGRARQEQYF. The CDR3 DNA sequence: TGTGCCAGCAGTGAAGGGGGCAGGGCCCGACAGGAGCAGTACTTC.

This clone has only one observation. CDR3 region: CASSSGQGWGQETQYF. The CDR3 DNA reads as TGTGCCAGCAGCTCGGGACAGGGTTGGGGGCAAGAGACCCAGTACTTC. The rearrangement joins TRBV7-2 to TRBJ2-5, with 9 bases identical to TRBD1. The V and J ends lost 4 bases and 2 bases, in that order; junction bases with no gene match: 8. The CDR3 sequence is 16 residues long. The V gene's germline CDR1 is SGHTA and CDR2 FQGNSA.

Points on this clone: Other DNA sequences within the sample encode an identical CDR3. The chain links TRBV30 to TRBJ2-2; D gene uncertain. The CDR3 has 12 amino acids. V was shortened by 5 bases and J by 1 base, with 5 bases between the two germline ends. Germline-derived CDR1 and CDR2 are GTSNPN and SVGIG (reference sequence). Here the CDR3 DNA reads TGTGCCTGGGGGCAGAACACCGGGGAGCTGTTTTTT. Its translation is CAWGQNTGELFF.

With regard to this clone: The sample has other DNA sequences that encode this CDR3 too. The CDR3 spells CASSQDRGNTEAFF. DNA of the CDR3: TGTGCCAGCAGCCAAGACAGGGGGAACACTGAAGCTTTCTTT. J is TRBJ1-1 and V is TRBV4-2, with a weak D call TRBD1 (6 bases). The V end lost 0 bases, the J end lost 1 base, and 6 bases lay between the germline ends. CDR3 size: 14 residues. Germline-derived CDR1 and CDR2 are LGHNA and YNFKEQ.

J is TRBJ1-3 and V is TRBV6-5; tentative D call: TRBD1 (6 bases). The V gene's germline CDR1 is MNHEY and CDR2 SVGAGI. The germline V and J ends were trimmed by 2 bases and 2 bases, with 10 bases remaining between them. The CDR3 sequence is 15 residues long. The CDR3 DNA reads TGTGCCAGCAGTTACGCAGGGGCCCCTGGAAACACCATATATTTT. Its translation is CASSYAGAPGNTIYF.

This clone turned up a few times. This chain joins TRBV28 and TRBJ2-1, with 7 bases that match TRBD1. The CDR3 runs 18 residues. The germline V gene has CDR1 MDHEN and CDR2 SYDVKM. V shed 4 bases, J shed 3 bases, and the junction held 15 bases outside the gene matches. The CDR3 loop reads CASSSSRRGTDLYNEQFF. Here the CDR3 DNA reads TGTGCCAGCAGTTCCTCAAGAAGGGGGACAGACCTCTACAATGAGCAGTTCTTC.

V and J are TRBV18 and TRBJ1-5, with TRBD1 matching over 7 bases. Trimming removed 3 bases from V and 1 base from J; junction bases left unmatched: 0. The CDR3 loop spans 14 amino acids. The germline CDR1 and CDR2 sequences are KGHSH and LQKENI. For the CDR3, the DNA is TGTGCCAGCTCACCGGGACAGAGCAATCAGCCCCAGCATTTT. Residues: CASSPGQSNQPQHF.

V usage is TRBV5-1 and J usage is TRBJ2-1, with TRBD2 as a possible D gene (5 bases). The CDR3 totals 13 residues. Germline V gene sequence: CDR1 SGHRS, CDR2 YFSETQ. The V end lost 7 bases, the J end lost 10 bases, and 18 bases lay between the germline ends. Here the CDR3 DNA reads TGCGCCAGCGGCCGGGATCCCATAGGAGAGCAGTTCTTC. Translating gives CASGRDPIGEQFF.

The gene calls are TRBV2 and TRBJ2-7, with a possible D match to TRBD2 (5 bases). Trimming pared 6 bases from V and 4 bases from J, leaving 7 bases between. The CDR3 loop spans 11 amino acids. CDR1 SNHLY and CDR2 FYNNEI come from the germline V gene. CDR3 nucleotides: TGTGCCAGCAGCAGAGGGTACGAGCAGTACTTC. Translation: CASSRGYEQYF.

The chain employs TRBV7-2 and TRBJ1-6; 9 bases line up with TRBD1. Looked up from germline, CDR1 is SGHTA and CDR2 is FQGNSA. The CDR3 spans 16 residues. V lost 6 bases, J lost 8 bases, and 11 bases stayed unmatched. DNA of the CDR3: TGTGCCAGCAGGTACAGGGACAGGGCGTCAGATTCACCCCTCCACTTT. As protein: CASRYRDRASDSPLHF. The full variable domain, with the rest looked up from reference TRBV7-2 and TRBJ1-6, is GAGVSQSPSNKVTEKGKDVELRCDPISGHTALYWYRQSLGQGLEFLIYFQGNSAPDKSGLPSDRFSAERTGGSVSTLTIQRTQQEDSAVYLCASRYRDRASDSPLHFGNGTRLTVT.

The chain employs TRBV6-1 and TRBJ1-2, with D hard to call. The CDR3 length is 14 residues. Germline assignment: CDR1 MNHNS and CDR2 SASEGT. V was trimmed by 2 bases and J by 0 bases, leaving 7 bases between them. In DNA, the CDR3 is TGTGCCAGCAGTGAACTACCGACTAACTATGGCTACACCTTC. Translated, it gives CASSELPTNYGYTF.

V usage is TRBV4-3 and J usage is TRBJ2-3, with 7 bases that match TRBD1. The CDR3 length is 16 residues. The germline CDR1 and CDR2 sequences are LGHNA and YSLEER. V shed 3 bases and J 5 bases; nucleotides not matched to a gene: 11. For the CDR3, the DNA is TGCGCCAGCAGCCAGGCGACAGGGCTTGCGAAAGATACGCAGTATTTT. It yields the protein CASSQATGLAKDTQYF.

The chain carries TRBV28 and TRBJ1-2; 10 bases map to TRBD1. The CDR3 is 15 residues long. Germline lookup yields CDR1 MDHEN and CDR2 SYDVKM. The V gene end was trimmed by 2 bases and the J gene end by 6 bases; junction bases not matched to a gene: 6. Here the CDR3 reads CASSLQLGQGNGYTF. The DNA for the CDR3 is TGTGCCAGCAGTTTACAGCTGGGACAGGGGAATGGCTACACCTTC.

V gene TRBV25-1 combines with J gene TRBJ1-2, with TRBD1 matching over 8 bases. CDR1 and CDR2 from the germline V gene are MGHDK and SYGVNS. This CDR3 has 16 amino acids. J was trimmed by 4 bases and V by 3 bases; bases with no gene match: 10. Written as DNA, the CDR3 is TGTGCCAGCAGTGAGGCGGGACAGGCTCTTTCCTATGGCTACACCTTC. Amino acid sequence: CASSEAGQALSYGYTF.

This clone was observed a single time. The V and J genes are TRBV19 and TRBJ2-2, with D maybe TRBD2 (5 bases). Germline-derived CDR1 and CDR2 are LNHDA and SQIVND (reference sequence). Deletions cut 8 bases from V and 7 bases from J, with 23 bases between. There are 16 residues in the CDR3. CDR3 nucleotide sequence: TGTGCCAGTCGTAACTCACGAGGCAAGGCGGGCGGGGAGCTGTTTTTT. Protein product: CASRNSRGKAGGELFF.